These T cell receptor beta chains were read from a single sample in a study of neurological immune-mediated disorders. TCRdb redid the calling of the 5' RACE reads with MiXCR, one entry per CDR3 protein. The sample yields under 70,000 distinct CDR3 sequences, roughly 3.2% seen once. Sequencing used PBMCs. Receptor source: a woman under 40 with multiple sclerosis. CDR3s include the opening cysteine and the closing phenylalanine or tryptophan. Fields, in order: J gene, D gene, V gene, clone size, CDR3 DNA, CDR3 protein. The D gene is left open where the match is weak. Clone size appears in some rows only: once, few, many, or a class for an expanded clone.

TRBJ2-5	TRBD1	TRBV10-3	many	TGTGCGTCCGCCGGACAGGGGGGCCAGACCCAGTACTTC	CASAGQGGQTQYF
TRBJ2-3	TRBD2	TRBV5-1	many	TGCGCCAGCAGCCCCCGAATGGTAGCGGGAGATTGGGGGACTAGCACAGATACGCAGTATTTT	CASSPRMVAGDWGTSTDTQYF
TRBJ2-5	TRBD2	TRBV20-1	many	TGCAGTGCCAGAGGGACTAGCGGGAAAGAGACCCAGTACTTC	CSARGTSGKETQYF
TRBJ2-3	.	TRBV5-1	many	TGCGCCAGCAGCTCGCTGGCGGGGAACACAGATACGCAGTATTTT	CASSSLAGNTDTQYF
TRBJ1-2	.	TRBV28	many	TGTGCCAGCAGTTTATTGAGCCGGGTTCATGGCTACACCTTC	CASSLLSRVHGYTF
TRBJ2-1	TRBD1	TRBV20-1	many	TGCAGTGCTAGAGATGCGGGACAGGATACCCCATCATTAGACAATGAGCAGTTCTTC	CSARDAGQDTPSLDNEQFF
TRBJ2-1	TRBD2	TRBV7-8	medium-sized	TGTGCCAGCAGCTTAGGGGAGGGTGAACCCTACAATGAGCAGTTCTTC	CASSLGEGEPYNEQFF
TRBJ2-3	TRBD2	TRBV5-5	.	TGTGCCAGCAGCTTAAGGAGCGGGACTTCCCCTACAGATACGCAGTATTTT	CASSLRSGTSPTDTQYF
TRBJ2-3	.	TRBV25-1	many	TGTGCCAGCAGCTCGACAGATACGCAGTATTTT	CASSSTDTQYF
TRBJ2-5	.	TRBV5-1	many	TGCGCCAGCAGCTTCGACCAAGAGACCCAGTACTTC	CASSFDQETQYF
TRBJ2-5	.	TRBV20-1	many	TGCAGTGCTAGAGCCCCTCTTATTGGGACCCAGTACTTC	CSARAPLIGTQYF
TRBJ2-7	TRBD2	TRBV10-3	.	TGTGCCATCAGCGGGACTACCTCGGCCGAGCAGTACTTC	CAISGTTSAEQYF
TRBJ2-3	.	TRBV5-1	many	TGCGCCAGCAGCCTCCTGGTCAGTAGAGACACAGATACGCAGTATTTT	CASSLLVSRDTDTQYF
TRBJ1-5	.	TRBV6-1	.	TGTGCCAGCAGCCTCCTCAGAGGGGCTGATCAGCCCCAGCATTTT	CASSLLRGADQPQHF
TRBJ2-2	TRBD2	TRBV20-1	many	TGCAGTGCTAGAGACCGGTCTAGCGGAACCACCGGGGAGCTGTTTTTT	CSARDRSSGTTGELFF
TRBJ2-2	.	TRBV5-6	many	TGTGCCAGCAGCTTGAGGTCGCGAAGCAACACCGGGGAGCTGTTTTTT	CASSLRSRSNTGELFF
TRBJ2-2	TRBD2	TRBV27	many	TGTGCCAGCAGTTTATCCCCGACTAGCGGGAGGGGTCCCGGGGAGCTGTTTTTT	CASSLSPTSGRGPGELFF
TRBJ1-1	TRBD1	TRBV15	many	TGTGCCACCAGCAGAGATTCGGACAGGGTGGGTGAAGCTTTCTTT	CATSRDSDRVGEAFF
TRBJ1-3	TRBD1	TRBV12-3/TRBV12-4	many	TGTGCCAGCAGTCCAGGGGGCCCTGGAAACACCATATATTTT	CASSPGGPGNTIYF
TRBJ2-2	.	TRBV24-1	many	TGTACCACCAGTGATTACGGTTTTGACACCGGGGAGCTGTTTTTT	CTTSDYGFDTGELFF
TRBJ1-4	.	TRBV20-1	many	TGCAGTGCAGGGAGGACTAATGAAAAACTGTTTTTT	CSAGRTNEKLFF
TRBJ1-2	TRBD1	TRBV20-1	many	TGCAGTGCTAGAGATAGAGGGGGCCGCTATGGCTACACCTTC	CSARDRGGRYGYTF
TRBJ2-7	TRBD1	TRBV6-5	many	TGTGCCAGCAGCTACCGGGACAGGGGCTACGAGCAGTACTTC	CASSYRDRGYEQYF
TRBJ2-1	TRBD2	TRBV5-1	many	TGCGCCAGCCAAGACCCTAGCGGGAGCCATGAGCAGTTCTTC	CASQDPSGSHEQFF